Following are 9 T cell receptor beta chains from one sample sequenced in a study of a mutant IDH1 vaccine in newly diagnosed glioma (dated by TCRdb to the early 2020s). The time point label for this specimen denotes: week 35, safety follow-up. Each vaccine dose, consisting of 300 ug of a 20-mer mutant IDH1 peptide in Montanide, was administered subcutaneously with topical imiquimod. The antigens for these receptors are not known. Library construction relied on the immunoSEQ multiplex PCR assay. Not all clones reach the TCRdb copy of this immuneACCESS table, which keeps in-frame sequences only. Checked studies attribute under half of the gap to unresolved V genes and leave the rest unexplained. For this sample there are about 50,000 clones; roughly 84% appear just once. The ten largest clones add up to roughly 4% of the sample. The sequencing used PBMCs, collected from a glioma patient whose treatment included an IDH1 peptide vaccine. These receptor sequences come from a young woman with glioma.

The chain has TRBV10-3 and TRBJ2-5, with TRBD1 matching 10 bases. The germline V gene has CDR1 ENHRY and CDR2 SYGVKD. The ends lost 5 bases at V and 5 bases at J; junction bases unmatched: 8. This CDR3 region has 15 residues. The CDR3 loop is CAISRTGQGWETQYF. In DNA, the CDR3 is TGTGCCATCAGTCGCACGGGACAGGGGTGGGAGACCCAGTACTTC.

The rearrangement links TRBV7-2 to TRBJ1-3, with D perhaps matching TRBD1 (5 bases). Trimming stripped 6 bases from V and 2 bases from J, with 17 bases between. The CDR3 has 16 residues. Germline V gene lookup returns CDR1 SGHTA and CDR2 FQGNSA. The CDR3 nucleotides are TGTGCCAGCAGGTCTACTACAGGAAGACCTGGAAACACCATATATTTT. Residues: CASRSTTGRPGNTIYF.

The gene calls are TRBV7-6 and TRBJ2-1, with D maybe TRBD2 (5 bases). CDR1 and CDR2 (germline): SGHVS, FNYEAQ. There are 14 residues in the CDR3. Deletions cut 5 bases from V and 5 bases from J, with 13 bases between. The CDR3 DNA reads as TGTGCCAGCAGCCTCCGGGATATCAACAATGAGCAGTTCTTC. Translation gives CASSLRDINNEQFF.

This clone was observed a handful of times. The rearrangement joins TRBV30 to TRBJ1-1; TRBD1 aligns across 8 bases. V shed 7 bases, J shed 2 bases, and the junction held 9 bases outside the gene matches. The CDR3 consists of 14 residues. CDR1 GTSNPN and CDR2 SVGIG come from the germline V gene (reference sequence). The CDR3 region is CASSETGVNTEAFF. CDR3 bases: TGTGCCTCCTCCGAGACAGGGGTTAACACTGAAGCTTTCTTT.

The chain links TRBV10-2 to TRBJ1-1; D is unresolved. Germline-derived CDR1 and CDR2 are WSHSY and SAAADI. This CDR3 spans 13 amino acids. V was clipped by 5 bases and J by 3 bases, with 10 bases between them. As DNA, the CDR3 is TGCGCCAGCAGTTCGCTCCCCCACACTGAAGCTTTCTTT. It codes for CASSSLPHTEAFF.

The chain links TRBV30 to TRBJ2-7; 11 bases match TRBD2. CDR1 and CDR2 (germline): GTSNPN, SVGIG (reference sequence). The CDR3 consists of 13 residues. The V gene end was trimmed by 4 bases and the J gene end by 4 bases; junction bases not matched to a gene: 3. This CDR3 reads CAWIIAGGYEQYF. CDR3 sequence (DNA): TGTGCCTGGATTATAGCGGGAGGGTACGAGCAGTACTTC. The variable domain in full, with the rest retrieved from reference TRBV30 and TRBJ2-7, is SQTIHQWPATLVQPVGSPLSLECTVEGTSNPNLYWYRQAAGRGLQLLFYSVGIGQISSEVPQNLSASRPQDRQFILSSKKLLLSDSGFYLCAWIIAGGYEQYFGPGTRLTVT.

V usage is TRBV19 and J usage is TRBJ1-5; 7 nucleotides agree with TRBD1. J lost 4 bases, V lost 7 bases, and 13 bases had no gene match. Germline CDR1 and CDR2: LNHDA and SQIVND (reference sequence). The CDR3 is made up of 16 amino acids. This CDR3 reads CASNNPRSGGNQPQHF. The CDR3 DNA follows: TGTGCCAGTAATAACCCGCGGTCAGGGGGAAATCAGCCCCAGCATTTT. The full variable domain, rest sourced from reference TRBV19 and TRBJ1-5, is DGGITQSPKYLFRKEGQNVTLSCEQNLNHDAMYWYRQDPGQGLRLIYYSQIVNDFQKGDIAEGYSVSREKKESFPLTVTSAQKNPTAFYLCASNNPRSGGNQPQHFGDGTRLSIL.

The chain employs TRBV11-2 and TRBJ1-5; D may be TRBD1 (5 bases). From germline, CDR1 is SGHAT and CDR2 FQNNGV. Trimming cost V 3 bases and J 1 base, with 13 bases left between them. The CDR3 runs 16 residues. The CDR3 bases are TGTGCCAGCAGCTTTCCCGGGGCAGCGAGCAATCAGCCCCAGCATTTT. It codes for CASSFPGAASNQPQHF. Using reference TRBV11-2 and TRBJ1-5 for the parts outside the CDR3, the full variable domain is EAGVAQSPRYKIIEKRQSVAFWCNPISGHATLYWYQQILGQGPKLLIQFQNNGVVDDSQLPKDRFSAERLKGVDSTLKIQPAKLEDSAVYLCASSFPGAASNQPQHFGDGTRLSIL.

The CDR3 DNA is TGTGCCAGCGAAGGACTAGCCCAAGAGACCCAGTACTTC. Its translation: CASEGLAQETQYF. This chain links TRBV6-6 with TRBJ2-5; 8 nucleotides match TRBD2. The germline gives CDR1 MNHNY, CDR2 SVGAGI (reference sequence). V lost 8 bases to trimming and J lost 1 base; unmatched junction nucleotides: 3. This CDR3 comprises 13 residues.